Following are 25 T cell receptor beta chains from one sample sequenced in a study of blood T cell repertoires in COVID-19. Profiled with immunoSEQ multiplex PCR; TCRdb holds only in-frame clones, not every one. The sample carries around 150,000 clones, 75% to 85% recorded once. Source material: PBMCs or T cells enriched from blood (not recorded which). The receptors stem from a woman aged 55-70 years who had recovered from COVID-19.

The chain has TRBV7-9 and TRBJ2-3; D uncertain. Between the trimmed V and J ends, which lost 1 base and 8 bases, there was a span of 19 bases. Germline V gives CDR1 SEHNR, CDR2 FQNEAQ (reference sequence). This CDR3 has 16 amino acids. Here the CDR3 DNA reads TGTGCCAGCAGCTTAGTCCCCAGAAATACCAAACGTACGCAGTATTTT. Protein product: CASSLVPRNTKRTQYF.

The V gene is TRBV9, the J gene TRBJ2-5; 9 nucleotides align to TRBD2. The CDR3 contains 15 residues. With 4 bases clipped from V and 1 base from J, the junction kept 5 bases outside the gene matches. Germline CDR1 and CDR2: SGDLS and YYNGEE. Here the CDR3 reads CASSPRGGVQETQYF. In DNA form, the CDR3 reads TGTGCCAGCAGCCCCCGCGGGGGGGTCCAAGAGACCCAGTACTTC.

This clone is a singleton in its sample. The chain combines TRBV5-1 with TRBJ1-2; a weak D match, TRBD1 (5 bases). The V gene lost 3 bases and the J gene lost 3 bases, with 9 bases spanning the gap. Per the germline V gene, CDR1 is SGHRS and CDR2 is YFSETQ. CDR3 length equals 13 residues. CDR3 sequence (DNA): TGCGCCAGCAGCTGGGGCAAGGACTATGGCTACACCTTC. It yields the protein CASSWGKDYGYTF. The whole variable domain, filled in from reference TRBV5-1 and TRBJ1-2, reads KAGVTQTPRYLIKTRGQQVTLSCSPISGHRSVSWYQQTPGQGLQFLFEYFSETQRNKGNFPGRFSGRQFSNSRSEMNVSTLELGDSALYLCASSWGKDYGYTFGSGTRLTVV.

The chain employs TRBV27 and TRBJ1-4; D remains ambiguous. Germline V gene lookup returns CDR1 MNHEY and CDR2 SMNVEV (reference sequence). This CDR3 has 15 amino acids. The V gene lost 5 bases and the J gene lost 0 bases, with 10 bases spanning the gap. CDR3 residues: CASSHFFATNEKLFF. CDR3 in DNA: TGTGCCAGCAGTCATTTTTTTGCAACTAATGAAAAACTGTTTTTT.

V is TRBV11-3 and J is TRBJ2-1; 12 bases map to TRBD2. This CDR3 has 18 residues. Per the germline V gene, CDR1 is SGHNT and CDR2 is YENEEA. V dropped 2 bases and J dropped 9; count of bases not matched to a gene: 14. CDR3 coding DNA: TGTGCCAGCAGCTTATCTAGCGGGGGGGCCTACGGTTCGGGTGAGCAGTTCTTC. Its translation: CASSLSSGGAYGSGEQFF.

The CDR3 region has the DNA TGTGCCAGCAGTTTTGAGGTTGGCTACACCTTC. Its translation is CASSFEVGYTF. The chain recombines TRBV12-3 or TRBV12-4 with TRBJ1-2; D unresolved. V gave up 3 bases and J gave up 7 bases, with 6 bases separating them. There are 11 residues in the CDR3.

The chain uses TRBV5-1 and TRBJ2-3; D gene ambiguous. CDR3 size: 14 residues. Trimming left V 0 bases short and J 2 bases short, with 7 bases between. Germline V gives CDR1 SGHRS, CDR2 YFSETQ. The DNA of the CDR3 is TGCGCCAGCAGCTTGGAACTACTCACAGATACGCAGTATTTT. It translates to CASSLELLTDTQYF.

This clone was seen only once. The gene calls are TRBV7-6 and TRBJ1-1; TRBD1 aligns across 10 bases. V lost 2 bases to trimming and J lost 4 bases; unmatched junction nucleotides: 4. The CDR3 is made up of 15 amino acids. Per germline, CDR1 SGHVS and CDR2 FNYEAQ. As DNA, the CDR3 is TGTGCCAGCAGCTTATACTGGACAGGGGGCACTGAAGCTTTCTTT. Translation gives CASSLYWTGGTEAFF. Together with reference TRBV7-6 and TRBJ1-1, the CDR3 gives the full variable domain: GAGVSQSPRYKVTKRGQDVALRCDPISGHVSLYWYRQALGQGPEFLTYFNYEAQQDKSGLPNDRFSAERPEGSISTLTIQRTEQRDSAMYRCASSLYWTGGTEAFFGQGTRLTVV.

The V gene is TRBV11-2, the J gene TRBJ1-2; possible D gene TRBD1, 5 bases. The length of the CDR3 is 12 residues. The V gene lost 3 bases and the J gene lost 8 bases, with 10 bases spanning the gap. Germline lookup yields CDR1 SGHAT and CDR2 FQNNGV. DNA of the CDR3: TGTGCCAGCAGCTTGCGGGGACGGGGCTACACCTTC. Translation gives CASSLRGRGYTF.

The genes are TRBV9 and TRBJ1-1; 9 nucleotides line up with TRBD1. V was pared by 3 bases and J by 0 bases, with 12 bases of the junction left unmatched. Germline CDR1 SGDLS, CDR2 YYNGEE. The CDR3 has 18 amino acids. The CDR3 DNA follows: TGTGCCAGCAGCGCCGACCTTGGGACAGGGTTCATGAACACTGAAGCTTTCTTT. Translation gives CASSADLGTGFMNTEAFF. Full variable domain (rest looked up from reference TRBV9 and TRBJ1-1): DSGVTQTPKHLITATGQRVTLRCSPRSGDLSVYWYQQSLDQGLQFLIQYYNGEERAKGNILERFSAQQFPDLHSELNLSSLELGDSALYFCASSADLGTGFMNTEAFFGQGTRLTVV.

The rearrangement links TRBV29-1 to TRBJ2-5; TRBD2 aligns across 8 bases. The CDR3 has 13 amino acids. V was clipped by 3 bases and J by 4 bases; unmatched bases: 4. Germline V gene lookup returns CDR1 SQVTM and CDR2 ANQGSEA. The CDR3 loop is CSVDTSGAETQYF. CDR3 sequence (DNA): TGCAGCGTTGACACTAGCGGTGCAGAGACCCAGTACTTC.

In DNA form, the CDR3 reads TGTGCCAGCAGCCGGGACAGGGGGCCCCGTTACGTTGGCTACACCTTC. Its translation is CASSRDRGPRYVGYTF. The rearrangement uses TRBV27 and TRBJ1-2, with 12 bases lining up with TRBD1. Germline values: CDR1 MNHEY, CDR2 SMNVEV (reference sequence). V was clipped by 6 bases and J by 7 bases; unmatched bases: 12. CDR3 size: 16 residues.

The chain links TRBV3-1 (or the pseudogene TRBV3-2) to TRBJ2-5, with 7 bases fitting TRBD2. The V and J ends lost 3 bases and 5 bases, in that order; junction bases with no gene match: 3. The CDR3 consists of 13 residues. CDR1 and CDR2 (germline): LGHDT, YNNKEL (reference sequence). CDR3 sequence reads: CASSQGGWETQYF. CDR3 sequence (DNA): TGTGCCAGCAGCCAGGGGGGGTGGGAGACCCAGTACTTC.

The gene calls are TRBV4-1 and TRBJ2-7, with 8 bases fitting TRBD1. This CDR3 spans 17 amino acids. V trimming: 1 base; J trimming: 4 bases; junction bases outside the gene matches: 12. Germline CDR1 MGHRA, CDR2 YSYEKL. The CDR3 protein is CASSQVSLAQGGYEQYF. CDR3 sequence (DNA): TGCGCCAGCAGCCAAGTTAGTCTGGCACAGGGGGGATACGAGCAGTACTTC.

This sequence joins TRBV7-6 and TRBJ1-1; D gene uncertain. The CDR3 consists of 15 residues. Trimming left V 1 base short and J 0 bases short, with 9 bases between. Per germline, CDR1 SGHVS and CDR2 FNYEAQ. The CDR3 is CASSLVGSLNTEAFF. The CDR3, as DNA: TGTGCCAGCAGCTTAGTCGGTAGCCTGAACACTGAAGCTTTCTTT.

The chain has TRBV15 and TRBJ1-2; D is unresolved. Trimming took 0 bases from V and 1 from J, leaving 9 bases between them. This CDR3 has 15 amino acids. Germline V lookup: CDR1 LNHNV, CDR2 YYDKDF (reference sequence). This chain's CDR3 is CATSREGAYNYGYTF. CDR3 nucleotides: TGTGCCACCAGCAGAGAGGGCGCGTATAACTATGGCTACACCTTC.

This clone was counted between two and nine times. This chain uses TRBV11-2 with TRBJ2-2; D gene unclear. This CDR3 comprises 15 residues. Trimming took off 1 base at V and 1 base at J, with 7 bases between the two ends. The V gene's germline CDR1 is SGHAT and CDR2 FQNNGV. Here the CDR3 DNA reads TGTGCCAGCAGCTTAGTTCTCCTGAACACCGGGGAGCTGTTTTTT. It specifies CASSLVLLNTGELFF.

This clone was seen only once. The chain employs TRBV30 and TRBJ1-6; D gene ambiguous. Germline V gene lookup returns CDR1 GTSNPN and CDR2 SVGIG (reference sequence). V lost 3 bases and J 7 bases, leaving 7 bases between the germline ends. The CDR3 contains 12 residues. The CDR3 protein is CAWRLGNSPLHF. DNA for the CDR3: TGTGCCTGGAGACTAGGGAATTCACCCCTCCACTTT.

This chain links TRBV7-2 with TRBJ1-6; TRBD1 matches 8 bases. Trimming cost V 5 bases and J 5 bases; bases outside gene matches: 5. Germline loops: CDR1 SGHTA, CDR2 FQGNSA. CDR3 size: 15 residues. For the CDR3, the DNA is TGTGCCAGCAGCCCCGACAGGGGCAATAATTCACCCCTCCACTTT. It is translated as CASSPDRGNNSPLHF.

The J gene is TRBJ2-7, the V gene TRBV18, with D possibly being TRBD1 (6 bases). This CDR3 spans 18 amino acids. The germline V and J ends were trimmed by 0 bases and 3 bases, with 21 bases remaining between them. Germline V gene sequence: CDR1 KGHSH, CDR2 LQKENI. The chain's CDR3 is CASSPPLSHREPYYEQYF. CDR3 nucleotides: TGTGCCAGCTCACCACCCCTTAGTCACAGGGAACCTTACTACGAGCAGTACTTC.

As regards this clone: It is likely a read error, because the conserved phenylalanine at the end of the CDR3 is missing. The limits of the CDR3 on the DNA are not certain, so only TCRdb's listed CDR3 is given. The chain is built from TRBV19 and TRBJ2-6; the table's D call of TRBD1 was not tested on the DNA. Germline V gives CDR1 LNHDA, CDR2 SQIVND (reference sequence). The CDR3 spans 10 residues, counting both ends. CDR3 amino acids: CASECWTGGE.

The chain carries TRBV5-5 and TRBJ1-4; D is unresolved. Germline values: CDR1 SGHKS, CDR2 YYEKEE (reference sequence). Trimming removed 3 bases at V and 8 bases at J, with 14 bases between. The CDR3 extends over 14 amino acids. CDR3 nucleotides: TGTGCCAGCAGCTCCAGCGGACTCGAGGAAAAACTGTTTTTT. Amino acid sequence: CASSSSGLEEKLFF.

The chain employs TRBV7-6 and TRBJ1-2; weak D call: TRBD1 (5 bases). The germline V gene has CDR1 SGHVS and CDR2 FNYEAQ. The CDR3 is 13 residues long. CDR3 DNA sequence: TGTGCAGCGGGCGGGGGGAGGAACTATGGCTACACCTTC. It specifies CAAGGGRNYGYTF.

This chain connects TRBV2 to TRBJ2-7; the D gene is possibly TRBD1 (6 bases). The CDR3 sequence is 13 residues long. CDR1 and CDR2 from the germline V gene are SNHLY and FYNNEI. V dropped 3 bases and J dropped 3 bases, with 9 bases sitting between them. CDR3 coding DNA: TGTGCCAGCAGTGACCAGGGGCTCTACGAGCAGTACTTC. Its translation is CASSDQGLYEQYF.

This chain connects TRBV11-2 to TRBJ1-2; TRBD1 matches at 9 bases. The ends lost 5 bases at V and 8 bases at J; junction bases unmatched: 9. Germline V gene data show CDR1 as SGHAT and CDR2 as FQNNGV. The CDR3 spans 14 residues. The CDR3: CASSPRGTGSGYTF. The CDR3 nucleotides are TGTGCCAGCAGCCCTAGAGGGACAGGGAGCGGCTACACCTTC.